This T cell receptor beta chain was sequenced for a study of T-cell memory formation after mild COVID-19. MiXCR, run by TCRdb on the 5' RACE reads, gives a single entry per CDR3 protein. Here the sample spans fewer than 650,000 distinct CDR3 sequences, roughly a sixth being singletons. The CDR3 is 13 amino acids. Germline-derived CDR1 and CDR2 are DFQATT and SNEGSKA (reference sequence). Trimming pared 2 bases from V and 4 bases from J, leaving 10 bases between. V usage is TRBV20-1 and J usage is TRBJ2-3; a weak D match, TRBD1 (5 bases). The sequence came from an adult woman who had mild COVID-19 (a few samples of this study predate the infection). Cell type and time point are not known. Sequences were obtained from PBMCs or a T cell subset sorted from them (not recorded which). CDR3 nucleotide sequence: TGCAGTGCTAGAAGGTCAGGGCCAGATACGCAGTATTTT. This gives the protein CSARRSGPDTQYF.